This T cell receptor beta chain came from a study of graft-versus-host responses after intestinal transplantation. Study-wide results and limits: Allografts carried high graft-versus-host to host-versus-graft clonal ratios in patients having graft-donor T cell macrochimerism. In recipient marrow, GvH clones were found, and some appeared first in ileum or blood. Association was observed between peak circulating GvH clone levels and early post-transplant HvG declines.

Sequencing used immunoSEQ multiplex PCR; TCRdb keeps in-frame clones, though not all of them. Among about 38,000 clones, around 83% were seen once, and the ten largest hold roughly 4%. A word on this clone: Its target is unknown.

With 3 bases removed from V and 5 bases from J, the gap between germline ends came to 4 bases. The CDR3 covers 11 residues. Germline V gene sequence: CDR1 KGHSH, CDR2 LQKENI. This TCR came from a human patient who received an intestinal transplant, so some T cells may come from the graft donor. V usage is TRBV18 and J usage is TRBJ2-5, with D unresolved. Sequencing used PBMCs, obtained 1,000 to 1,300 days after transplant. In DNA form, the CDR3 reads TGTGCCAGCTCACCGGATGAGACCCAGTACTTC. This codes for CASSPDETQYF.